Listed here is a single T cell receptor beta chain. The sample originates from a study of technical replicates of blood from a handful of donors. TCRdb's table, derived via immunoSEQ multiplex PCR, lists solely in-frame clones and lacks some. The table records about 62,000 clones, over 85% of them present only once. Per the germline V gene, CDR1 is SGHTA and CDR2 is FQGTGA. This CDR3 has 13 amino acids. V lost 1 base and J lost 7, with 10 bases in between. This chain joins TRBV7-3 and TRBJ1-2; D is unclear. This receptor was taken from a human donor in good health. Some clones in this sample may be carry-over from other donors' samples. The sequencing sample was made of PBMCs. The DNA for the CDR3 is TGTGCCAGCAGCTTAAAAGCAGGCTCTGGCTACACCTTC. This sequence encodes CASSLKAGSGYTF.